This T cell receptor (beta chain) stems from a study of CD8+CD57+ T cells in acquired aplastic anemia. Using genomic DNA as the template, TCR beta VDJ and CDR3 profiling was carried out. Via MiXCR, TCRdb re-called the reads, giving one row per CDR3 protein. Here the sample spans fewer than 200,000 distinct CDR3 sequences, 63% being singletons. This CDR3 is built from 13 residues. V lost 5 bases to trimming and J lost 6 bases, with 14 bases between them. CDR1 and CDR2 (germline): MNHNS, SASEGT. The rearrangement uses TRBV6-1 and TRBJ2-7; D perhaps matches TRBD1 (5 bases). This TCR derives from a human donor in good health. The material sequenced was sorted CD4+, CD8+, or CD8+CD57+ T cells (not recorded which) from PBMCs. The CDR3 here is CASSFAQGSEQYF. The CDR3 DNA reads TGTGCCAGCAGTTTCGCCCAGGGTTCCGAGCAGTACTTC.